The source of this TCR beta chain is a study of cytomegalovirus exposure and HLA in healthy donors. Study context: Sequencing of around 200 million T cells in an earlier analysis found 100 million to 140 million unique TCR beta sequences.

As to this clone: The antigen is unknown.

The V end was cut by 3 bases, the J end by 0 bases, with 8 bases between. The germline gives CDR1 GTSNPN, CDR2 SVGIG (reference sequence). The CDR3 spans 13 residues. Study findings and constraints: V- and J-gene trimming of TCR beta was linked (in a later analysis) to a missense DCLRE1C variant.

Healthy bone marrow donors formed the donor group. It was with 60 Vbeta and 13 Jbeta primers that the PCR ran. The method was immunoSEQ multiplex PCR; TCRdb's version includes in-frame clones alone and lacks a portion of them. Found here are approximately 130,000 clones, approximately 78% of them singletons; the top ten hold roughly 7.7%. The sample comprised PBMCs. The receptor comes from a woman between 50 and 59 years old in good health and CMV-seropositive. This rearrangement joins TRBV30 to TRBJ1-2; D perhaps matches TRBD1 (5 bases). The CDR3 loop is CAWRGPANYGYTF. CDR3 in DNA: TGTGCCTGGAGGGGGCCCGCTAACTATGGCTACACCTTC.